The clone carrying this TCR beta chain was counted a single time. Its matching antigen is unknown. Assay used: immunoSEQ multiplex PCR; TCRdb lists only in-frame clones, some missing. The table has 70,000 to 95,000 clones, 70% to 90% seen once. Trimming removed 0 bases at V and 2 bases at J, with 12 bases between. Germline V gene lookup returns CDR1 SGHRS and CDR2 YFSETQ. CDR3 length: 16 amino acids. Receiving focal radiation plus CTLA-4 blockade with ipilimumab were patients who had chemo-refractory metastatic non-small-cell lung cancer. This record comes from a study of radiotherapy plus CTLA-4 blockade in lung cancer. Turning to the study itself: Objective responses were seen in roughly 20% of patients, disease control in 25% to 35%.

Study outcomes and limitations: Interferon-beta, together with early blood T cell clone dynamics, reportedly best predicted response. Tumor-origin TCR clones grew in blood after radiotherapy plus ipilimumab.

The chain combines TRBV5-1 with TRBJ1-5, with a weak D call TRBD1 (6 bases). Material: peripheral blood, obtained from a patient treated with radiotherapy plus ipilimumab. The source of this sequence is a human donor with non-small cell lung cancer that progressed on radiotherapy plus ipilimumab. CDR3 DNA: TGCGCCAGCAGCTTGGTACCAGGGGAAGGCAATCAGCCCCAGCATTTT. This translates into CASSLVPGEGNQPQHF.